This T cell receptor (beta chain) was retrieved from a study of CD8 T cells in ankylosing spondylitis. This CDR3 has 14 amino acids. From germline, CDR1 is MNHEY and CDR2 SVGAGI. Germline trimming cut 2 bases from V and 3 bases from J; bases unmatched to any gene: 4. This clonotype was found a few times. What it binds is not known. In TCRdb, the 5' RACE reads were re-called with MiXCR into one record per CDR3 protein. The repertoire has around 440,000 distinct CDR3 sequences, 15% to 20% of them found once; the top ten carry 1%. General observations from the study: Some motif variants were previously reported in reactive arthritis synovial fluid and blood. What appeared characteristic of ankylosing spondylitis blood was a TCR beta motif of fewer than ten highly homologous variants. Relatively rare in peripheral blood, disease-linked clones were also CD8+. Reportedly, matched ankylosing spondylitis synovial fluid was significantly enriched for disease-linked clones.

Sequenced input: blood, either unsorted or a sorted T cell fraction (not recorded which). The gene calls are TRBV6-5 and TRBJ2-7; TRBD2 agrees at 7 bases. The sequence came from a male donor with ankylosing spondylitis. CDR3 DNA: TGTGCCAGCAGTTACGGGCGGGAGAACTACGAGCAGTACTTC. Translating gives CASSYGRENYEQYF.